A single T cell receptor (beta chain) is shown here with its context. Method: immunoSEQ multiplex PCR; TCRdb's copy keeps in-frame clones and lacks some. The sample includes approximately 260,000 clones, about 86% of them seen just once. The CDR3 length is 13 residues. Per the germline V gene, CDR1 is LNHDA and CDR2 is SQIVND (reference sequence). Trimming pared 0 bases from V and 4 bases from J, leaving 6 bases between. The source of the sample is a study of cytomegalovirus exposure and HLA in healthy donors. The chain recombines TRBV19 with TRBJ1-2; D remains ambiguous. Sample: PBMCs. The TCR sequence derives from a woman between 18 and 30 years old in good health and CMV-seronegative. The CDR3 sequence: CASSIDISYGYTF. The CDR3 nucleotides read TGTGCCAGTAGTATAGACATTTCCTATGGCTACACCTTC.